The TCR beta chain described here comes from a study of blood T cells in healthy people across ages. A sample-barcoded 5' primer and a J-beta primer mix were used in a second PCR of about 7 to 12 cycles. TCRdb processed the 5' RACE reads anew with MiXCR; each CDR3 protein has one entry. The sample holds hundreds of thousands of distinct CDR3 sequences; 35% to 40% are singletons and the top ten take approximately 13%. This clonotype has only a few counts. The CDR3 covers 15 residues. The V end lost 0 bases, the J end lost 4 bases, and 12 bases lay between the germline ends. Germline lookup yields CDR1 LGHDT and CDR2 YNNKEL (reference sequence). Every donor provided around 9.5 milliliters of peripheral blood.

The receptor's source is a man in his late teens or twenties in good health. The specimen sequenced was blood. The V and J genes are TRBV3-1 and TRBJ1-2, with D possibly being TRBD1 (5 bases). The CDR3 sequence is CASSQDPQGGYGYTF. DNA of the CDR3: TGTGCCAGCAGCCAAGACCCTCAGGGCGGCTATGGCTACACCTTC.